Listed below are T cell receptor beta chains from one sample, sequenced in a study of regulatory T cells in long-lasting Graves disease. MiXCR, applied by TCRdb to the multiplex PCR reads, yields one record per CDR3 protein. The data show about 400,000 distinct CDR3 sequences, around 15% seen once. Sequences were derived from peripheral blood mononuclear cells (PBMCs), sampled at new diagnosis, from a patient treated with antithyroid drugs. These receptors came from a female donor with Graves disease. Both conserved end residues are part of each CDR3. D genes are given only for firm matches. Clone size is stated in some rows and not others, as once, few, many or a class when expanded.

d_gene: .
j_gene: TRBJ2-4
abundance: many
v_gene: TRBV11-2
CDR3aa: CASSSVRGGRNIQYF
CDR3nt: TGTGCCAGCAGCTCGGTACGAGGGGGTAGGAACATTCAGTACTTC

d_gene: TRBD2
j_gene: TRBJ2-5
abundance: many
v_gene: TRBV13
CDR3aa: CASSPSGTSQETQYF
CDR3nt: TGTGCCAGCAGCCCCTCCGGGACTAGTCAAGAGACCCAGTACTTC

d_gene: .
j_gene: TRBJ2-6
abundance: many
v_gene: TRBV11-1
CDR3aa: CASSSSMAGANVLTF
CDR3nt: TGTGCCAGCAGCTCCTCGATGGCTGGGGCCAACGTCCTGACTTTC

d_gene: .
j_gene: TRBJ1-1
abundance: many
v_gene: TRBV20-1
CDR3aa: CSAVTPFSTEAFF
CDR3nt: TGCAGTGCAGTCACCCCATTTAGCACTGAAGCTTTCTTT

d_gene: .
j_gene: TRBJ2-7
abundance: .
v_gene: TRBV18
CDR3aa: CASSPPEALLGEQYF
CDR3nt: TGTGCCAGCTCACCCCCGGAAGCGCTACTCGGCGAGCAGTACTTC

d_gene: .
j_gene: TRBJ2-3
abundance: few
v_gene: TRBV30
CDR3aa: CAWGQRPDTQYF
CDR3nt: TGTGCCTGGGGACAGAGGCCAGATACGCAGTATTTT

d_gene: .
j_gene: TRBJ1-5
abundance: .
v_gene: TRBV28
CDR3aa: CASRDRGRDSNQPQHF
CDR3nt: TGTGCCAGTAGGGATCGGGGACGGGATAGCAATCAGCCCCAGCATTTT

d_gene: .
j_gene: TRBJ2-1
abundance: .
v_gene: TRBV20-1
CDR3aa: CSARDGGGEGGEQFF
CDR3nt: TGCAGTGCTAGAGATGGCGGGGGCGAGGGGGGTGAGCAGTTCTTC

d_gene: .
j_gene: TRBJ2-4
abundance: few
v_gene: TRBV4-3
CDR3aa: CASSLEAQGKNIQYF
CDR3nt: TGCGCCAGCAGCCTGGAGGCACAGGGAAAAAACATTCAGTACTTC

d_gene: .
j_gene: TRBJ2-7
abundance: .
v_gene: TRBV28
CDR3aa: CASSSPARGLTYEQYF
CDR3nt: TGTGCCAGCAGCTCCCCCGCCCGGGGTCTCACCTACGAGCAGTACTTC

d_gene: TRBD1
j_gene: TRBJ2-1
abundance: .
v_gene: TRBV29-1
CDR3aa: CRNGQGLQNEQFF
CDR3nt: TGCAGGAACGGACAGGGTCTTCAAAATGAGCAGTTCTTC

d_gene: TRBD1
j_gene: TRBJ2-3
abundance: many
v_gene: TRBV10-3
CDR3aa: CAISDSDRTADTQYF
CDR3nt: TGTGCCATCAGTGATTCGGACAGGACGGCAGATACGCAGTATTTT

d_gene: .
j_gene: TRBJ1-5
abundance: many
v_gene: TRBV28
CDR3aa: CASSLSGRLYSNQPQHF
CDR3nt: TGTGCCAGCAGTCTAAGTGGACGGCTCTATAGCAATCAGCCCCAGCATTTT

d_gene: TRBD1
j_gene: TRBJ1-2
abundance: many
v_gene: TRBV29-1
CDR3aa: CSVGGRGWDGYTF
CDR3nt: TGCAGCGTTGGCGGCAGGGGGTGGGATGGCTACACCTTC

d_gene: .
j_gene: TRBJ1-1
abundance: few
v_gene: TRBV28
CDR3aa: CASTPGMVGTEAFF
CDR3nt: TGTGCCAGCACCCCGGGGATGGTGGGAACTGAAGCTTTCTTT

d_gene: TRBD1
j_gene: TRBJ1-2
abundance: many
v_gene: TRBV11-2
CDR3aa: CASSSWDSYGYGYTF
CDR3nt: TGTGCCAGCAGCTCGTGGGACAGCTACGGCTATGGCTACACCTTC

d_gene: TRBD1
j_gene: TRBJ1-6
abundance: many
v_gene: TRBV4-1
CDR3aa: CASSAWDRATSPLHF
CDR3nt: TGCGCCAGCAGCGCCTGGGACAGGGCAACTTCACCCCTCCACTTT

d_gene: TRBD2
j_gene: TRBJ2-3
abundance: many
v_gene: TRBV29-1
CDR3aa: CSVDRGGSTDTQYF
CDR3nt: TGCAGCGTTGACCGCGGGGGTAGCACAGATACGCAGTATTTT

d_gene: TRBD1
j_gene: TRBJ1-6
abundance: few
v_gene: TRBV7-9
CDR3aa: CASTWGTGESPLHF
CDR3nt: TGTGCCAGCACCTGGGGGACAGGGGAATCACCCCTCCACTTT

d_gene: .
j_gene: TRBJ1-1
abundance: .
v_gene: TRBV15
CDR3aa: CATSRAENTEAFF
CDR3nt: TGTGCCACCAGCAGAGCAGAGAACACTGAAGCTTTCTTT

d_gene: TRBD1
j_gene: TRBJ1-5
abundance: many
v_gene: TRBV28
CDR3aa: CASSGGTARNQPQHF
CDR3nt: TGTGCCAGCAGTGGGGGGACAGCCAGAAATCAGCCCCAGCATTTT

d_gene: .
j_gene: TRBJ1-3
abundance: few
v_gene: TRBV5-1
CDR3aa: CASSLSRSGNTIYF
CDR3nt: TGCGCCAGCAGCTTGAGCAGGTCTGGAAACACCATATATTTT

d_gene: .
j_gene: TRBJ2-1
abundance: many
v_gene: TRBV12-3/TRBV12-4
CDR3aa: CATRAPGADEQFF
CDR3nt: TGTGCCACCCGGGCCCCGGGGGCCGATGAGCAGTTCTTC

d_gene: TRBD2
j_gene: TRBJ2-1
abundance: few
v_gene: TRBV7-3
CDR3aa: CASSPLSGRSYNEQFF
CDR3nt: TGTGCCAGCAGCCCACTCAGCGGGAGGTCCTACAATGAGCAGTTCTTC

d_gene: .
j_gene: TRBJ1-1
abundance: many
v_gene: TRBV14
CDR3aa: CASSQDYRREAFF
CDR3nt: TGTGCCAGCAGCCAAGATTATCGCCGAGAAGCTTTCTTT

d_gene: .
j_gene: TRBJ1-5
abundance: many
v_gene: TRBV20-1
CDR3aa: CSARTGQNNQPQHF
CDR3nt: TGCAGTGCTAGGACCGGACAGAACAATCAGCCCCAGCATTTT

d_gene: .
j_gene: TRBJ2-7
abundance: few
v_gene: TRBV9
CDR3aa: CASSGGESYEQYF
CDR3nt: TGTGCCAGCAGCGGGGGCGAATCCTACGAGCAGTACTTC

d_gene: TRBD1
j_gene: TRBJ2-7
abundance: few
v_gene: TRBV10-3
CDR3aa: CATGTGTYEQYF
CDR3nt: TGTGCCACCGGGACAGGTACCTACGAGCAGTACTTC

d_gene: .
j_gene: TRBJ1-5
abundance: .
v_gene: TRBV5-5
CDR3aa: CASSLGTESFIAQHF
CDR3nt: TGTGCCAGCAGCTTAGGGACGGAGTCCTTTATAGCCCAGCATTTT

d_gene: .
j_gene: TRBJ1-5
abundance: few
v_gene: TRBV19
CDR3aa: CASSIFGTKPQPQHF
CDR3nt: TGTGCCAGTAGTATTTTCGGGACTAAACCTCAGCCCCAGCATTTT

d_gene: .
j_gene: TRBJ2-7
abundance: many
v_gene: TRBV5-1
CDR3aa: CASSFTVGYYEQYF
CDR3nt: TGCGCCAGCAGCTTTACTGTGGGTTACTACGAGCAGTACTTC

d_gene: .
j_gene: TRBJ1-1
abundance: many
v_gene: TRBV6-2/TRBV6-3
CDR3aa: CASRSKGRTEAFF
CDR3nt: TGTGCCAGCAGATCTAAAGGCAGAACTGAAGCTTTCTTT

d_gene: .
j_gene: TRBJ2-1
abundance: many
v_gene: TRBV20-1
CDR3aa: CSASSWNEQFF
CDR3nt: TGCAGTGCTAGTTCCTGGAATGAGCAGTTCTTC

d_gene: .
j_gene: TRBJ2-3
abundance: many
v_gene: TRBV19
CDR3aa: CASTSSTDTQYF
CDR3nt: TGTGCCAGTACCTCTAGCACAGATACGCAGTATTTT

d_gene: TRBD2
j_gene: TRBJ2-1
abundance: many
v_gene: TRBV30
CDR3aa: CASFLAGFYNEQFF
CDR3nt: TGTGCCTCCTTCCTAGCGGGGTTTTACAATGAGCAGTTCTTC

d_gene: .
j_gene: TRBJ2-3
abundance: many
v_gene: TRBV11-2
CDR3aa: CASSWEDTQYF
CDR3nt: TGTGCCAGCAGCTGGGAAGATACGCAGTATTTT

d_gene: TRBD1
j_gene: TRBJ1-2
abundance: many
v_gene: TRBV3-1
CDR3aa: CASSQEKGQDYGYTF
CDR3nt: TGTGCCAGCAGCCAAGAGAAGGGACAGGACTATGGCTACACCTTC

d_gene: TRBD1
j_gene: TRBJ2-1
abundance: many
v_gene: TRBV7-9
CDR3aa: CASSLPGTGEFF
CDR3nt: TGTGCCAGCAGCTTACCCGGGACAGGGGAGTTCTTC

d_gene: TRBD1
j_gene: TRBJ1-1
abundance: many
v_gene: TRBV28
CDR3aa: CASSFFRTGDTEAFF
CDR3nt: TGTGCCAGCAGTTTCTTCCGGACAGGGGACACTGAAGCTTTCTTT

d_gene: TRBD1
j_gene: TRBJ1-2
abundance: many
v_gene: TRBV4-1
CDR3aa: CASSQGGRGRRDYGYTF
CDR3nt: TGCGCCAGCAGCCAAGGTGGTAGGGGGCGACGCGACTATGGCTACACCTTC

d_gene: TRBD1
j_gene: TRBJ2-5
abundance: many
v_gene: TRBV2
CDR3aa: CASSEAGYKTGSGETQYF
CDR3nt: TGTGCCAGCAGTGAAGCTGGATATAAGACAGGGTCGGGGGAGACCCAGTACTTC

d_gene: TRBD1
j_gene: TRBJ1-2
abundance: few
v_gene: TRBV9
CDR3aa: CASGGTVYGYTF
CDR3nt: TGTGCCAGCGGGGGGACAGTCTATGGCTACACCTTC

d_gene: .
j_gene: TRBJ1-4
abundance: many
v_gene: TRBV3-1
CDR3aa: CASGDTYATNEKLFF
CDR3nt: TGTGCCAGCGGAGACACATATGCAACTAATGAAAAACTGTTTTTT

d_gene: TRBD1
j_gene: TRBJ1-2
abundance: many
v_gene: TRBV19
CDR3aa: CASSTHWDSGDYGYTF
CDR3nt: TGTGCCAGTAGTACCCATTGGGACAGCGGGGACTATGGCTACACCTTC

d_gene: TRBD1
j_gene: TRBJ2-3
abundance: many
v_gene: TRBV27
CDR3aa: CASRLYAGQGNTDTQYF
CDR3nt: TGTGCCAGCAGACTTTACGCGGGACAGGGGAACACAGATACGCAGTATTTT

d_gene: .
j_gene: TRBJ2-3
abundance: many
v_gene: TRBV7-2
CDR3aa: CASSFYGRTDTQYF
CDR3nt: TGTGCCAGCAGCTTTTATGGCCGGACGGATACGCAGTATTTT

d_gene: .
j_gene: TRBJ2-7
abundance: .
v_gene: TRBV10-3
CDR3aa: CAISESGTYEQYF
CDR3nt: TGTGCCATCAGTGAGTCAGGGACCTACGAGCAGTACTTC

d_gene: .
j_gene: TRBJ2-1
abundance: many
v_gene: TRBV7-9
CDR3aa: CASRAVGSSYNEQFF
CDR3nt: TGTGCCAGCCGCGCGGTAGGCAGCTCCTACAATGAGCAGTTCTTC

d_gene: .
j_gene: TRBJ1-3
abundance: many
v_gene: TRBV5-1
CDR3aa: CASSLDGTSGNTIYF
CDR3nt: TGCGCCAGCAGCTTGGATGGGACATCTGGAAACACCATATATTTT

d_gene: .
j_gene: TRBJ1-2
abundance: few
v_gene: TRBV4-1
CDR3aa: CASSQGRADGYTF
CDR3nt: TGCGCCAGCAGCCAAGGCAGGGCCGATGGCTACACCTTC

d_gene: .
j_gene: TRBJ2-3
abundance: many
v_gene: TRBV24-1
CDR3aa: CATEGGGENTDTQYF
CDR3nt: TGTGCCACCGAGGGCGGGGGCGAAAACACAGATACGCAGTATTTT

d_gene: TRBD2
j_gene: TRBJ2-1
abundance: many
v_gene: TRBV7-3
CDR3aa: CASSLTGPSGLSGNEQFF
CDR3nt: TGTGCCAGCAGCTTAACAGGGCCTAGCGGACTCTCCGGCAATGAGCAGTTCTTC

d_gene: .
j_gene: TRBJ2-1
abundance: .
v_gene: TRBV11-2
CDR3aa: CASGTPGRRNNEQFF
CDR3nt: TGTGCCAGTGGGACTCCGGGACGGAGAAACAATGAGCAGTTCTTC

d_gene: .
j_gene: TRBJ1-3
abundance: many
v_gene: TRBV9
CDR3aa: CASSVAVQGNTIYF
CDR3nt: TGTGCCAGCAGCGTAGCGGTCCAAGGGAACACCATATATTTT